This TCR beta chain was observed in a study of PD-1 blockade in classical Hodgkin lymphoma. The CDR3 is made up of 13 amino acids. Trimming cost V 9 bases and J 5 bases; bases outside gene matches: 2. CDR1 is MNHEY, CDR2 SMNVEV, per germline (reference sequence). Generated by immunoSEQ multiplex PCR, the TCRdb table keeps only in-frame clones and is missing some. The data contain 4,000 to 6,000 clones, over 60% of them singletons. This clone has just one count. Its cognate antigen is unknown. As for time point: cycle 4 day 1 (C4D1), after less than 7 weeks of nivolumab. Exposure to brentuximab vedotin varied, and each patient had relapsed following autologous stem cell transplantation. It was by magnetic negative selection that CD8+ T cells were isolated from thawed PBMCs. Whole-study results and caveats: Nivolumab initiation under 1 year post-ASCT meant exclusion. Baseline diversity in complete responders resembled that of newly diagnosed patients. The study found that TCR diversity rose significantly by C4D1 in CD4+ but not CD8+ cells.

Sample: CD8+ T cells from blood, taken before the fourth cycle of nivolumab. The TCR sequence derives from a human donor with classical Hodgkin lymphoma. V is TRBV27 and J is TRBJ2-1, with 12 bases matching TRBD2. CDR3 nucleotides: TGTGCCAGTCGACTAGCGGGAGACAATGAGCAGTTCTTC. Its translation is CASRLAGDNEQFF.